Listed below are T cell receptor beta chains from one sample, sequenced in a study of OX40 agonist ivuxolimab in advanced cancers. TCRdb's copy holds only in-frame clones and misses some; the assay was immunoSEQ multiplex PCR. The sample lists roughly 77,000 clones; around 93% were seen once. This sample comprised CD4+ or CD8+ T cells sorted from blood, obtained in a trial of the OX40 agonist ivuxolimab. These receptors all stem from an adult with an advanced solid tumor such as melanoma, head and neck, liver or kidney cancer. The CDR3 runs from the conserved cysteine through the conserved F or W. The D gene is left open where the match is weak. For some rows the clone size is stated as once, few or many, or as a class when expanded; others skip it.

d_call,v_call,j_call,clone_size,cdr3_aa,cdr3_nt
TRBD2,TRBV10-3,TRBJ2-7,-,CATLAGSSYEQYF,TGTGCCACCCTAGCGGGGAGCTCCTACGAGCAGTACTTC
TRBD2,TRBV9,TRBJ2-5,-,CASSVLAGGRETQYF,TGTGCCAGCAGCGTACTAGCGGGGGGGAGAGAGACCCAGTACTTC
-,TRBV10-2,TRBJ2-7,-,CASRITSNEQYF,TGCGCCAGCAGGATAACCTCGAACGAGCAGTACTTC
-,TRBV21-1,TRBJ2-3,-,CASSKKGGAYTDTQYF,TGTGCCAGCAGCAAAAAAGGGGGGGCCTACACAGATACGCAGTATTTT
-,TRBV25-1,TRBJ1-3,-,CASSELGGNTIYF,TGTGCCAGCAGTGAATTGGGAGGAAACACCATATATTTT
-,TRBV7-9,TRBJ1-2,-,CASSYVTEGDAYTF,TGTGCCAGCAGTTACGTTACAGAGGGGGATGCCTACACCTTC
-,TRBV5-6,TRBJ2-1,-,CASSHPSRRESSYNEQFF,TGTGCCAGCAGCCACCCCTCCAGACGGGAGAGCTCCTACAATGAGCAGTTCTTC
-,TRBV2,TRBJ2-7,-,CASTGFDYEQYF,TGTGCCAGCACGGGGTTTGACTACGAGCAGTACTTC
-,TRBV21-1,TRBJ2-5,-,CASSKGKGAGLETQYF,TGTGCCAGCAGCAAAGGCAAGGGGGCAGGACTCGAGACCCAGTACTTC
-,TRBV28,TRBJ1-3,once,CASLGRPRSGNTIYF,TGTGCCAGTCTCGGTCGCCCCAGATCTGGAAACACCATATATTTT
-,TRBV7-4,TRBJ1-3,-,CASSHGRRISGNTIYF,TGTGCCAGCAGCCACGGGCGGCGGATCTCTGGAAACACCATATATTTT
-,TRBV19,TRBJ1-4,-,CASNPSADNEKLFF,TGTGCCAGTAACCCCTCGGCGGATAATGAAAAACTGTTTTTT
TRBD1,TRBV6-1,TRBJ2-5,-,CASYDRGGRETQYF,TGTGCCAGTTACGACAGGGGCGGTAGGGAGACCCAGTACTTC
-,TRBV10-3,TRBJ2-2,-,CAISDYAWRAGLTTGELFF,TGTGCCATCAGTGATTATGCGTGGAGGGCAGGGTTGACCACCGGGGAGCTGTTTTTT
-,TRBV5-6,TRBJ1-5,-,CASSSAGSGVHSNQPQHF,TGTGCCAGCAGCTCAGCGGGTTCTGGGGTCCATAGCAATCAGCCCCAGCATTTT
-,TRBV27,TRBJ1-5,-,CASSFSGNQPQHF,TGTGCCAGCAGTTTCAGCGGGAATCAGCCCCAGCATTTT
TRBD1,TRBV5-4,TRBJ2-7,-,CASSWDSLEQYF,TGTGCCAGCAGCTGGGACAGCCTCGAGCAGTACTTC
-,TRBV6-1,TRBJ1-1,-,CASSLGDPGDTEAFF,TGTGCCAGCAGCCTAGGGGACCCGGGAGACACTGAAGCTTTCTTT
-,TRBV5-8,TRBJ1-2,-,CASSLAAEGLYYGYTF,TGTGCCAGCAGCTTGGCCGCCGAGGGGCTCTACTATGGCTACACCTTC
TRBD2,TRBV10-3,TRBJ2-3,once,CATHRGRGDTDTQYF,TGTGCCACCCACCGTGGGCGGGGGGACACAGATACGCAGTATTTT
-,TRBV5-4,TRBJ1-2,-,CASSPQGTNYGYTF,TGTGCCAGCAGCCCCCAGGGGACTAACTATGGCTACACCTTC
TRBD2,TRBV14,TRBJ2-7,-,CASGGGAGYEQYF,TGTGCCAGCGGCGGGGGGGCCGGCTACGAGCAGTACTTC
-,TRBV15,TRBJ2-1,-,CATSRDLGLSSYNEQFF,TGTGCCACCAGCAGAGATCTTGGGCTATCCTCCTACAATGAGCAGTTCTTC
TRBD1,TRBV13,TRBJ2-7,-,CAGSFPGQGIYEQYF,TGTGCCGGCAGCTTCCCTGGACAGGGGATCTACGAGCAGTACTTC
-,TRBV4-1,TRBJ2-7,-,CASSQESREGKGYEQYF,TGCGCCAGCAGCCAAGAATCGCGCGAGGGGAAGGGCTACGAGCAGTACTTC
-,TRBV27,TRBJ2-2,once,CASSLGGPGELFF,TGTGCCAGCAGTTTAGGGGGTCCCGGGGAGCTGTTTTTT
-,TRBV7-9,TRBJ1-2,-,CASSHSGGIYGYTF,TGTGCCAGCAGCCATTCGGGGGGTATTTATGGCTACACCTTC
TRBD1,TRBV13,TRBJ1-6,-,CASSWRGTGVHSPLHF,TGTGCCAGCAGTTGGAGAGGGACAGGGGTACATTCACCCCTCCACTTT
-,TRBV7-9,TRBJ2-7,-,CASSPWTYEQYF,TGTGCCAGCAGCCCTTGGACCTACGAGCAGTACTTC
-,TRBV7-8,TRBJ1-4,-,CASSLERGRREKLFF,TGTGCCAGCAGCTTAGAAAGAGGCCGGCGGGAAAAACTGTTTTTT
-,TRBV5-6,TRBJ2-7,-,CASSARIHRGHSSYEQYF,TGTGCCAGCAGCGCCCGTATTCATCGGGGACACAGCTCCTACGAGCAGTACTTC
-,TRBV29-1,TRBJ2-7,-,CSTWGGGSHEQYF,TGCAGCACTTGGGGAGGGGGGTCCCACGAGCAGTACTTC
-,TRBV4-1,TRBJ2-7,-,CASSQDSFGAGASNEQYF,TGCGCCAGCAGCCAAGATAGCTTCGGGGCCGGAGCGTCTAACGAGCAGTACTTC
TRBD1,TRBV9,TRBJ2-2,-,CASSGTGLGTGELFF,TGTGCCAGCAGCGGGACAGGGCTGGGCACCGGGGAGCTGTTTTTT
TRBD1,TRBV15,TRBJ1-5,once,CATSLTGYSNQPQHF,TGTGCCACCAGCCTGACAGGGTATAGCAATCAGCCCCAGCATTTT
-,TRBV7-9,TRBJ2-5,-,CASSLVPGRGRETQYF,TGTGCCAGCAGCTTAGTACCAGGGCGCGGGCGGGAGACCCAGTACTTC
TRBD1,TRBV10-2,TRBJ1-5,-,CASSDSLTGRNQPQHF,TGCGCCAGCAGTGACTCCTTGACAGGGAGGAATCAGCCCCAGCATTTT
-,TRBV27,TRBJ1-2,once,CASSLARQSSVGGYTF,TGTGCCAGCAGTTTAGCCCGACAGTCGTCAGTGGGTGGCTACACCTTC
TRBD2,TRBV6-1,TRBJ2-7,-,CASSGGLAVYEQYF,TGTGCCAGCAGTGGGGGACTAGCCGTCTACGAGCAGTACTTC
-,TRBV11-2,TRBJ1-6,-,CASSLRGSPLHF,TGTGCCAGCAGCTTACGTGGGTCACCCCTCCACTTT
-,TRBV6-5,TRBJ1-2,-,CASSYSSGLNYGYTF,TGTGCCAGCAGTTACTCGTCAGGACTTAACTATGGCTACACCTTC
-,TRBV27,TRBJ1-4,-,CASSLSRVHSATNEKLFF,TGTGCCAGCAGTTTGAGCAGGGTCCACTCGGCAACTAATGAAAAACTGTTTTTT
-,TRBV29-1,TRBJ2-7,-,CSVEDGRPEQYF,TGCAGCGTTGAGGACGGCAGGCCCGAGCAGTACTTC
-,TRBV15,TRBJ1-6,-,CATSREGAGNSPLHF,TGTGCCACCAGCAGAGAGGGGGCCGGTAATTCACCCCTCCACTTT
-,TRBV14,TRBJ1-1,-,CASSQDWVGENTEAFF,TGTGCCAGCAGCCAAGATTGGGTCGGGGAGAACACTGAAGCTTTCTTT
-,TRBV15,TRBJ1-1,-,CARINTEAFF,TGTGCCCGGATAAACACTGAAGCTTTCTTT
TRBD1,TRBV9,TRBJ1-1,-,CASSVASGGGTEAFF,TGTGCCAGCAGCGTAGCGTCAGGGGGAGGCACTGAAGCTTTCTTT
-,TRBV9,TRBJ1-1,-,CASSVEGGGTEAFF,TGTGCCAGCAGCGTAGAAGGAGGCGGAACTGAAGCTTTCTTT
-,TRBV10-3,TRBJ1-5,once,CAISDLWDSNQPQHF,TGTGCCATCAGTGATCTCTGGGACAGCAATCAGCCCCAGCATTTT
TRBD1,TRBV12-5,TRBJ1-3,-,CASGSRQGPLDTIYF,TGTGCTAGTGGTTCCCGACAGGGTCCGTTGGACACCATATATTTT
TRBD1,TRBV11-2,TRBJ1-1,-,CASLGTWTGSEEAFF,TGTGCCAGCTTGGGAACATGGACAGGGAGTGAGGAAGCTTTCTTT
TRBD1,TRBV9,TRBJ1-2,-,CASGELARQGDNYGYTF,TGTGCCAGCGGAGAGCTCGCGCGTCAGGGGGATAACTATGGCTACACCTTC
-,TRBV27,TRBJ1-1,-,CASSFPGDHEAFF,TGTGCCAGCAGTTTTCCAGGGGACCATGAAGCTTTCTTT
-,TRBV21-1,TRBJ2-1,-,CASSNRGAHNEQFF,TGTGCCAGCAGCAATAGAGGGGCACACAATGAGCAGTTCTTC
-,TRBV4-3,TRBJ2-3,once,CASSQSVGTGTDTQYF,TGCGCCAGCAGCCAATCTGTAGGGACGGGCACAGATACGCAGTATTTT
-,TRBV19,TRBJ2-1,-,CASSIAANEQFF,TGTGCCAGTAGTATAGCGGCCAATGAGCAGTTCTTC
-,TRBV7-9,TRBJ1-2,-,CASSNGASKGGYTF,TGTGCCAGCTCAAATGGGGCATCTAAAGGTGGCTACACCTTC
-,TRBV13,TRBJ1-5,few,CASSLASGSQPQHF,TGTGCCAGCAGCCTAGCGTCAGGGAGTCAGCCCCAGCATTTT
TRBD1,TRBV10-3,TRBJ2-2,-,CAITPYQQGGGTGELFF,TGTGCCATCACACCCTACCAACAGGGGGGAGGCACCGGGGAGCTGTTTTTT